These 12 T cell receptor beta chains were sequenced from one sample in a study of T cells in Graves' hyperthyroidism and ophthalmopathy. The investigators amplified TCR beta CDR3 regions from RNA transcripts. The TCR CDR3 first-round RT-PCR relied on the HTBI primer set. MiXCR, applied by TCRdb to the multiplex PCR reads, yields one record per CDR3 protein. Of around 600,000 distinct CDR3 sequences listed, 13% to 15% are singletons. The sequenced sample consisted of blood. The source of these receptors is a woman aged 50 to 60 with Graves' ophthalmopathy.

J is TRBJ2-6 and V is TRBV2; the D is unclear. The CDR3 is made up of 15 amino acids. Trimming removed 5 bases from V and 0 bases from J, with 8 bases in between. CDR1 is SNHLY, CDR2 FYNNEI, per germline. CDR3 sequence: CASSTFNSGANVLTF. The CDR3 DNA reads TGTGCCAGCAGTACCTTCAACTCTGGGGCCAACGTCCTGACTTTC.

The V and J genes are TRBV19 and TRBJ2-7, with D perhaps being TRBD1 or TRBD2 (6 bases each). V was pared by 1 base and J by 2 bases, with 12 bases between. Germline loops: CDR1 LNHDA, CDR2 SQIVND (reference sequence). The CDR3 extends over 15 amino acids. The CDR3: CASSIVQGGTYEQYF. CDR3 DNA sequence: TGTGCCAGTAGTATAGTTCAAGGGGGGACCTACGAGCAGTACTTC.

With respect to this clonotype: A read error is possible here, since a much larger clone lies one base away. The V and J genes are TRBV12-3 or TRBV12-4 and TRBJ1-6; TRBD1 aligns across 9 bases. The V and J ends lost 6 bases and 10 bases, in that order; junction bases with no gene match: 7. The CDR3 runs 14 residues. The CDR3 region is CASSPNRGLSPLHF. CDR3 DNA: TGTGCCAGCAGCCCCAACAGGGGGCTCTCACCCCTCCACTTT.

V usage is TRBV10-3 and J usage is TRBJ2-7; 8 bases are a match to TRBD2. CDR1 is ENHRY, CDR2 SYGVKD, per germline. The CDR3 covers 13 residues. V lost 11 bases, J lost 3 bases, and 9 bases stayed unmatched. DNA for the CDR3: TGTGCCTCCCAACCGGGACTAGACTACGAGCAGTACTTC. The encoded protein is CASQPGLDYEQYF.

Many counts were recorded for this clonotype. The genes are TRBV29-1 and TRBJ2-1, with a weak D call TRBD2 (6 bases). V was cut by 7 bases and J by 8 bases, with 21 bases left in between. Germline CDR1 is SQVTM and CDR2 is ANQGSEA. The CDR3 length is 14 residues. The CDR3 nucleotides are TGCAGCGCTGCCGGGACTCCCCTTGTCCATGAGCAGTTCTTC. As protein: CSAAGTPLVHEQFF.

This CDR3 reads CASIAPGQETQYF. Here the CDR3 DNA reads TGTGCCAGCATTGCCCCAGGGCAAGAGACCCAGTACTTC. The chain couples TRBV6-1 to TRBJ2-5, with a weak D call TRBD1 (5 bases). This CDR3 is 13 amino acids long. The germline gives CDR1 MNHNS, CDR2 SASEGT. Trimming removed 7 bases at V and 2 bases at J, with 11 bases between.

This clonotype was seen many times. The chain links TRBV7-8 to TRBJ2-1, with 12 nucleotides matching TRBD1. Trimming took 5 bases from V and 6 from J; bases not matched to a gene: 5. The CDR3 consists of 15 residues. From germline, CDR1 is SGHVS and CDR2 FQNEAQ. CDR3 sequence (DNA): TGTGCCAGCAGCGACCGGGACAGGGGGCCCAATGAGCAGTTCTTC. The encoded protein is CASSDRDRGPNEQFF.

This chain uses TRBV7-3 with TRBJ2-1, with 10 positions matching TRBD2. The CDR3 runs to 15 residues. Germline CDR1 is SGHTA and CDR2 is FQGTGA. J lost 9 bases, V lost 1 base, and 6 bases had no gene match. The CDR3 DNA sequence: TGTGCCAGCAGCTTAAGGCTAGCGGGAGACGCTGAGCAGTTCTTC. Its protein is CASSLRLAGDAEQFF.

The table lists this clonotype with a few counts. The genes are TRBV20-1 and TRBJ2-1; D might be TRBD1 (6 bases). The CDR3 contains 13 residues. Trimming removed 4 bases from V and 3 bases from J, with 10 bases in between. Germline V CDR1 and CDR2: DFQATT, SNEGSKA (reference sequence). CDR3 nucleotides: TGCAGTGCTAAGGTGGACAGCTACAATGAGCAGTTCTTC. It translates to CSAKVDSYNEQFF.

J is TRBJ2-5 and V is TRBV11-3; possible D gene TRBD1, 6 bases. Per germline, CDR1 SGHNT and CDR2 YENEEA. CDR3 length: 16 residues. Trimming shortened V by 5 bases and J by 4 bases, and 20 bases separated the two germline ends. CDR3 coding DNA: TGTGCCAGCAGCCTCAATTCCGGGACAATCGCAGAGACCCAGTACTTC. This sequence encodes CASSLNSGTIAETQYF.

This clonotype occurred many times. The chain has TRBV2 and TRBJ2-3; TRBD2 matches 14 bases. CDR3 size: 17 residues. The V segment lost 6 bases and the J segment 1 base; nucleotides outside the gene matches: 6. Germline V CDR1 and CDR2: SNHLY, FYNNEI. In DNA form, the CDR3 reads TGTGCCAGCAGCGTGCCGGGACTAGCGGGGGGCACAGATACGCAGTATTTT. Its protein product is CASSVPGLAGGTDTQYF.

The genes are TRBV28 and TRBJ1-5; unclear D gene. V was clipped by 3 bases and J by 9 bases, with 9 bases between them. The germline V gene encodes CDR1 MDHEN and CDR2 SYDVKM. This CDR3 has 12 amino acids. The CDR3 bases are TGTGCCAGCAGTTTTCCCGCGGGGCCCCAGCATTTT. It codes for CASSFPAGPQHF.